Presented here are 5 T cell receptor beta chains from one specimen sequenced in a study of patients and donors after allogeneic stem cell transplantation. TCRdb re-analysed the RT-PCR reads in MiXCR, keeping a single row per CDR3 protein. The profile shows around 150,000 distinct CDR3 sequences, about 40% of them singletons. The specimen was blood, either unsorted or a sorted T cell fraction (not recorded which). Receptor source: a human donor who was either an allogeneic HSCT recipient or a stem cell or donor lymphocyte infusion donor (not recorded which). It is not recorded whose cells these are; they may come from a transplant donor.

V is TRBV5-6 and J is TRBJ1-2; D not certain. The germline V gene encodes CDR1 SGHDT and CDR2 YYEEEE. CDR3 size: 13 residues. V shed 0 bases and J shed 4 bases, with 7 bases lying between them. The CDR3 nucleotides read TGTGCCAGCAGCTTGGCCAGGACCTATGGCTACACCTTC. This encodes CASSLARTYGYTF.

This clonotype was seen a few times. The gene calls are TRBV6-5 and TRBJ1-2; a possible D gene is TRBD1 (5 bases). From germline, CDR1 is MNHEY and CDR2 SVGAGI. The CDR3 runs 14 residues. With 0 bases removed from V and 2 bases from J, the gap between germline ends came to 7 bases. The CDR3 is CASSYSPGNYGYTF. In DNA form, the CDR3 reads TGTGCCAGCAGTTACTCGCCAGGGAACTATGGCTACACCTTC.

This clonotype has more than one count but fewer than ten. The rearrangement uses TRBV7-2 and TRBJ1-2; TRBD1 matches 10 bases. Per the germline V gene, CDR1 is SGHTA and CDR2 is FQGNSA. The V segment lost 1 base and the J segment 0 bases; nucleotides outside the gene matches: 5. CDR3 length: 17 amino acids. DNA of the CDR3: TGTGCCAGCAGCTTAGAGCGGGGACAGGGGTCTAACTATGGCTACACCTTC. Encoded protein: CASSLERGQGSNYGYTF.

This sequence joins TRBV2 and TRBJ1-1, with D perhaps matching TRBD1 (5 bases). The CDR3 has 14 amino acids. Germline V gene lookup returns CDR1 SNHLY and CDR2 FYNNEI. With 5 bases removed from V and 4 bases from J, the gap between germline ends came to 14 bases. The CDR3 DNA sequence: TGTGCCAGCAGTCCTCTCAGGGTTCCCACTGAAGCTTTCTTT. Translated, it gives CASSPLRVPTEAFF.

This clonotype was detected a few times. The chain recombines TRBV20-1 with TRBJ1-2, with 10 positions matching TRBD1. Germline-derived CDR1 and CDR2 are DFQATT and SNEGSKA (reference sequence). J was trimmed by 7 bases and V by 5 bases; bases with no gene match: 4. This CDR3 is 12 amino acids long. This CDR3 is CSAPTGGSGYTF. The CDR3 DNA reads TGCAGTGCTCCGACAGGGGGCTCTGGCTACACCTTC.